What follows describes a single TCR beta chain. Sequencing used immunoSEQ multiplex PCR; TCRdb keeps in-frame clones, though not all of them. The sample carries 40,000 to 45,000 clones, roughly 91% recorded once. The sample comes from a study of T cell changes during pregnancy in multiple sclerosis. The origin of this receptor is a female donor with multiple sclerosis, enrolled in a pregnancy study. Sequencing was performed on CD4+ T cells from peripheral blood mononuclear cells, taken in the third trimester of pregnancy.

The CDR3 DNA follows: TGTGCCAGCAGTGATACTGCTTGGGGCAGGGGGAATCAGCCCCAGCATTTT. It encodes CASSDTAWGRGNQPQHF. This chain uses TRBV2 with TRBJ1-5; 7 bases map to TRBD1. Germline V lookup: CDR1 SNHLY, CDR2 FYNNEI. The CDR3 sequence is 17 residues long. The trim removed 3 bases at V and 4 bases at J, leaving 12 bases unmatched.